This T cell receptor (beta chain) originates from a study of cytomegalovirus exposure and HLA in healthy donors. A note on this clone: The antigen remains undetermined.

Study-wide findings and caveats: The study designated roughly 150 TCR beta chains cytomegalovirus-associated. Later analysis placed DRB1 highest and HLA-C lowest in TCR association rates, which differed by HLA locus. The likely origin of a cluster of highly shared sequence variants was a sequencing artifact.

PCR used 60 Vbeta primers and 13 Jbeta primers. The repertoire was sequenced with immunoSEQ multiplex PCR; TCRdb's copy has only in-frame clones and lacks some. In the table there are some 130,000 clones, around 80% of which are singletons. The sample comprised PBMCs. The TCR originated in a man aged 25 to 40 in good health and CMV-seronegative.

The CDR3 region is CASSYSPTGGYEQYF. The CDR3 DNA reads as TGTGCCAGCAGTTACTCCCCGACAGGGGGCTACGAGCAGTACTTC. The J gene is TRBJ2-7, the V gene TRBV6-5; 9 positions match TRBD1. The V gene's germline CDR1 is MNHEY and CDR2 SVGAGI. J was trimmed by 3 bases and V by 0 bases; bases with no gene match: 3. The CDR3 totals 15 residues.